The 9 T cell receptor beta chains listed next were all sequenced from one sample in a study of radiation and T cells in renal cell carcinoma. The sample's time point: blood 4 weeks post-SBRT, at nephrectomy. Treatment described: 15 Gy SBRT to primary tumor, nephrectomy 4 weeks later. TCRdb's table, derived via immunoSEQ multiplex PCR, lists solely in-frame clones and lacks some. Of fewer than 200,000 clones detected, 88% appear once; the ten largest clones hold approximately 11%. This specimen consisted of blood, obtained from a patient whose treatment included radiotherapy and nephrectomy. These receptors were obtained from a woman in her forties or fifties with renal cell carcinoma.

CDR3 amino acids: CASSLEAGVETQYF. The CDR3 nucleotides are TGCGCCAGCAGCTTGGAGGCCGGGGTGGAGACCCAGTACTTC. V usage is TRBV5-1 and J usage is TRBJ2-5; TRBD2 might be the D (5 bases). With 0 bases removed from V and 5 bases from J, the gap between germline ends came to 11 bases. There are 14 residues in the CDR3. Germline assignment: CDR1 SGHRS and CDR2 YFSETQ.

This chain uses TRBV5-1 with TRBJ2-3; 10 positions match TRBD1. Germline V gene sequence: CDR1 SGHRS, CDR2 YFSETQ. The CDR3 runs to 14 residues. V gave up 0 bases and J gave up 5 bases; unmatched junction bases: 0. The CDR3 DNA is TGCGCCAGCAGCTTGGGGGACAGGGGAGATACGCAGTATTTT. It codes for CASSLGDRGDTQYF.

The V call is TRBV19, the J call TRBJ1-6; D is unclear. The CDR3 has 12 amino acids. Germline lookup yields CDR1 LNHDA and CDR2 SQIVND (reference sequence). V was shortened by 2 bases and J by 13 bases, with 9 bases between the two germline ends. This CDR3 reads CASSILPGPLHF. The CDR3 nucleotides read TGTGCCAGTAGTATACTTCCGGGTCCCCTCCACTTT.

The chain links TRBV9 to TRBJ2-7; tentatively, D is TRBD1 (6 bases). The CDR3 is 14 amino acids. Germline CDR1 reads SGDLS; CDR2 reads YYNGEE. Trimming removed 2 bases at V and 5 bases at J, with 14 bases between. The CDR3 region has the DNA TGTGCCAGCAGCGTCAAGGGGGTCGGCGACGAGCAGTACTTC. Its translation is CASSVKGVGDEQYF.

V usage is TRBV7-9 and J usage is TRBJ2-1, with D perhaps TRBD1 or TRBD2 (5 bases each). V lost 7 bases to trimming and J lost 1 base, with 14 bases between them. From germline, CDR1 is SEHNR and CDR2 FQNEAQ (reference sequence). CDR3 length: 15 amino acids. The CDR3 sequence: CASTVLRGSYNEQFF. The CDR3, as DNA: TGTGCCAGCACCGTCTTGAGGGGTTCCTACAATGAGCAGTTCTTC.

V usage is TRBV6-5 and J usage is TRBJ1-5; weak D call: TRBD1 (6 bases). The germline V gene has CDR1 MNHEY and CDR2 SVGAGI. V gave up 5 bases and J gave up 6 bases, with 14 bases separating them. The CDR3 is 14 amino acids. The CDR3 sequence is CASSPRGGFQPQHF. The CDR3 coding sequence is TGTGCCAGCAGTCCTCGTGGGGGCTTTCAGCCCCAGCATTTT.

V and J are TRBV18 and TRBJ1-1, with TRBD1 matching 7 bases. There are 17 residues in the CDR3. J was trimmed by 0 bases and V by 2 bases; bases with no gene match: 9. Germline V gene lookup returns CDR1 KGHSH and CDR2 LQKENI. The CDR3 reads CASSPVGQGGMNTEAFF. CDR3 nucleotides: TGTGCCAGCTCACCAGTAGGACAAGGGGGCATGAACACTGAAGCTTTCTTT.

The CDR3 DNA reads TGCGCCAGCAGCTTGATTGCGGGGAGCTCCTACAATGAGCAGTTCTTC. Translation gives CASSLIAGSSYNEQFF. V usage is TRBV5-1 and J usage is TRBJ2-1, with a tentative D call TRBD2 (6 bases). Germline V CDR1 and CDR2: SGHRS, YFSETQ. The CDR3 spans 16 residues. Trimming stripped 1 base from V and 0 bases from J, with 11 bases between.

The chain uses TRBV5-8 and TRBJ1-6; D ambiguous. With 5 bases removed from V and 7 bases from J, the gap between germline ends came to 19 bases. Germline V gene sequence: CDR1 SGHTS, CDR2 YDEGEE. This CDR3 comprises 16 residues. The CDR3 sequence is CASRELSTVPNSPLHF. CDR3 DNA sequence: TGTGCCAGCAGGGAATTATCGACGGTGCCCAATTCACCCCTCCACTTT.